The rows below give T cell receptor beta chains drawn from one sample of a study of cytomegalovirus exposure and HLA in healthy donors. The method was immunoSEQ multiplex PCR; TCRdb's version includes in-frame clones alone and lacks a portion of them. This table has 110,000 or so clones, 70% to 80% appearing once. Sequencing input: PBMCs. Receptor source: a man aged 50 or older in good health and CMV-seropositive. Both conserved end residues are part of each CDR3. Fields, in order: CDR3 length, J gene, clone size, V gene, D gene, CDR3 protein, CDR3 DNA. The D gene is left open where the match is weak. Clone size is not always given. Where it is, it says once, few, many or a class for expanded clones.

CDR3 length: 18
J gene: TRBJ2-7
clone size: -
V gene: TRBV19
D gene: TRBD2
CDR3 protein: CASSIGGSTSGRSYEQYF
CDR3 DNA: TGTGCCAGTAGTATTGGGGGGTCGACTAGCGGGAGGTCCTACGAGCAGTACTTC

CDR3 length: 21
J gene: TRBJ2-2
clone size: -
V gene: TRBV9
D gene: TRBD2
CDR3 protein: CASNPEQTSGEFIANTGELFF
CDR3 DNA: TGTGCCAGCAACCCCGAACAAACTAGCGGGGAATTTATCGCGAACACCGGGGAGCTGTTTTTT

CDR3 length: 17
J gene: TRBJ2-6
clone size: -
V gene: TRBV7-2
D gene: -
CDR3 protein: CASSTTGHSSGANVLTF
CDR3 DNA: TGTGCCAGCAGCACTACTGGACACAGCTCTGGGGCCAACGTCCTGACTTTC

CDR3 length: 15
J gene: TRBJ1-4
clone size: -
V gene: TRBV5-1
D gene: TRBD1
CDR3 protein: CASSSREGASEKLFF
CDR3 DNA: TGCGCCAGCAGCTCCCGGGAGGGGGCAAGTGAAAAACTGTTTTTT

CDR3 length: 14
J gene: TRBJ2-7
clone size: once
V gene: TRBV14
D gene: -
CDR3 protein: CASSLGRGGYEQYF
CDR3 DNA: TGTGCCAGCAGCCTCGGCAGGGGCGGCTACGAGCAGTACTTC

CDR3 length: 15
J gene: TRBJ2-2
clone size: -
V gene: TRBV12-5
D gene: TRBD1
CDR3 protein: CASGLVQGVTGELFF
CDR3 DNA: TGTGCTAGTGGTTTGGTACAGGGGGTAACCGGGGAGCTGTTTTTT

CDR3 length: 14
J gene: TRBJ2-7
clone size: -
V gene: TRBV23-1
D gene: TRBD1
CDR3 protein: CASSRTGRPYEQYF
CDR3 DNA: TGCGCCAGCAGCCGGACAGGGAGGCCCTACGAGCAGTACTTC

CDR3 length: 15
J gene: TRBJ2-7
clone size: -
V gene: TRBV9
D gene: -
CDR3 protein: CASSVEPTSSYEQYF
CDR3 DNA: TGTGCCAGCAGCGTAGAACCCACCAGCTCCTACGAGCAGTACTTC

CDR3 length: 15
J gene: TRBJ2-1
clone size: -
V gene: TRBV7-9
D gene: -
CDR3 protein: CASSQQGTPFNEQFF
CDR3 DNA: TGTGCCAGCAGTCAACAGGGAACCCCGTTCAATGAGCAGTTCTTC

CDR3 length: 15
J gene: TRBJ2-5
clone size: -
V gene: TRBV7-7
D gene: TRBD2
CDR3 protein: CASSRGLAGVSTQYF
CDR3 DNA: TGTGCTAGCAGCCGGGGACTAGCGGGAGTGTCGACCCAGTACTTC

CDR3 length: 15
J gene: TRBJ2-2
clone size: -
V gene: TRBV7-9
D gene: -
CDR3 protein: CASSFLAGNTGELFF
CDR3 DNA: TGTGCCAGCAGCTTCCTGGCAGGGAACACCGGGGAGCTGTTTTTT

CDR3 length: 14
J gene: TRBJ2-5
clone size: -
V gene: TRBV13
D gene: TRBD1
CDR3 protein: CASTDRDSKETQYF
CDR3 DNA: TGTGCCAGCACTGATCGGGACAGCAAAGAGACCCAGTACTTC

CDR3 length: 17
J gene: TRBJ2-2
clone size: -
V gene: TRBV6-1
D gene: TRBD2
CDR3 protein: CASSAGSGRALAGELFF
CDR3 DNA: TGTGCCAGCAGTGCCGGTAGCGGGAGGGCCCTGGCTGGGGAGCTGTTTTTT

CDR3 length: 14
J gene: TRBJ2-3
clone size: -
V gene: TRBV5-4
D gene: TRBD1
CDR3 protein: CASSYGTGKDTQYF
CDR3 DNA: TGTGCCAGCAGCTACGGGACAGGGAAAGATACGCAGTATTTT

CDR3 length: 14
J gene: TRBJ1-5
clone size: -
V gene: TRBV5-5
D gene: TRBD1
CDR3 protein: CASSSGGGNQPQHF
CDR3 DNA: TGTGCCAGCAGTTCAGGGGGTGGCAATCAGCCCCAGCATTTT

CDR3 length: 14
J gene: TRBJ1-1
clone size: -
V gene: TRBV6-5
D gene: TRBD1
CDR3 protein: CASRQGFMNTEAFF
CDR3 DNA: TGTGCCAGCAGACAGGGGTTCATGAACACTGAAGCTTTCTTT

CDR3 length: 14
J gene: TRBJ2-2
clone size: -
V gene: TRBV2
D gene: TRBD1
CDR3 protein: CATLGQGKTGELFF
CDR3 DNA: TGTGCCACCTTGGGACAGGGGAAAACCGGGGAGCTGTTTTTT

CDR3 length: 17
J gene: TRBJ1-1
clone size: -
V gene: TRBV19
D gene: TRBD1
CDR3 protein: CASSIDPGTGGDTEAFF
CDR3 DNA: TGTGCCAGTAGTATAGATCCTGGGACAGGGGGAGACACTGAAGCTTTCTTT

CDR3 length: 13
J gene: TRBJ1-1
clone size: once
V gene: TRBV11-2
D gene: -
CDR3 protein: CASSLATGTEAFF
CDR3 DNA: TGTGCCAGCAGCCTTGCGACGGGAACTGAAGCTTTCTTT

CDR3 length: 13
J gene: TRBJ1-5
clone size: -
V gene: TRBV7-9
D gene: -
CDR3 protein: CASSLGQRQPQHF
CDR3 DNA: TGTGCCAGCAGCTTAGGCCAGCGTCAGCCCCAGCATTTT

CDR3 length: 11
J gene: TRBJ1-2
clone size: -
V gene: TRBV29-1
D gene: -
CDR3 protein: CSVIVAYGYTF
CDR3 DNA: TGCAGCGTGATCGTAGCCTATGGCTACACCTTC

CDR3 length: 14
J gene: TRBJ2-5
clone size: -
V gene: TRBV11-2
D gene: -
CDR3 protein: CASSLTGYFETQYF
CDR3 DNA: TGTGCCAGCAGCTTAACCGGGTACTTTGAGACCCAGTACTTC

CDR3 length: 12
J gene: TRBJ2-7
clone size: -
V gene: TRBV2
D gene: -
CDR3 protein: CATRQEPHEQYF
CDR3 DNA: TGTGCCACACGACAGGAACCACACGAGCAGTACTTC

CDR3 length: 16
J gene: TRBJ1-4
clone size: -
V gene: TRBV19
D gene: -
CDR3 protein: CASRTTTGGSPEKLFF
CDR3 DNA: TGTGCCAGTAGGACCACGACGGGGGGTTCTCCTGAAAAACTGTTTTTT

CDR3 length: 15
J gene: TRBJ1-6
clone size: -
V gene: TRBV2
D gene: TRBD1
CDR3 protein: CASRSDRGANSPLHF
CDR3 DNA: TGTGCCAGCAGATCGGACAGGGGGGCGAATTCACCCCTCCACTTT

CDR3 length: 14
J gene: TRBJ2-1
clone size: -
V gene: TRBV5-1
D gene: -
CDR3 protein: CASSLGIDRNEQFF
CDR3 DNA: TGCGCCAGCAGCTTGGGGATTGACAGGAATGAGCAGTTCTTC

CDR3 length: 13
J gene: TRBJ1-1
clone size: -
V gene: TRBV28
D gene: -
CDR3 protein: CASTRGRDTEAFF
CDR3 DNA: TGTGCCAGCACCAGGGGAAGGGACACTGAAGCTTTCTTT

CDR3 length: 14
J gene: TRBJ2-1
clone size: few
V gene: TRBV5-1
D gene: TRBD2
CDR3 protein: CASRLAAPSDEQFF
CDR3 DNA: TGCGCCAGCAGACTAGCGGCACCCAGCGATGAGCAGTTCTTC

CDR3 length: 17
J gene: TRBJ1-4
clone size: -
V gene: TRBV18
D gene: TRBD1
CDR3 protein: CASSPYGQGTSLGKLFF
CDR3 DNA: TGTGCCAGCTCACCATACGGACAGGGGACATCTCTCGGAAAACTGTTTTTT

CDR3 length: 14
J gene: TRBJ2-7
clone size: few
V gene: TRBV11-3
D gene: TRBD1
CDR3 protein: CASSLDRGRYEQYF
CDR3 DNA: TGTGCCAGCAGCTTAGACAGGGGGCGGTACGAGCAGTACTTC

CDR3 length: 16
J gene: TRBJ1-5
clone size: -
V gene: TRBV19
D gene: TRBD1
CDR3 protein: CASSKGTANSNQPQHF
CDR3 DNA: TGTGCCAGTAGTAAAGGGACAGCGAATAGCAATCAGCCCCAGCATTTT

CDR3 length: 17
J gene: TRBJ1-1
clone size: -
V gene: TRBV4-3
D gene: -
CDR3 protein: CASSQDPGLKSNTEAFF
CDR3 DNA: TGCGCCAGCAGCCAAGATCCGGGACTAAAATCGAACACTGAAGCTTTCTTT

CDR3 length: 11
J gene: TRBJ1-1
clone size: few
V gene: TRBV29-1
D gene: -
CDR3 protein: CSVVWSTEAFF
CDR3 DNA: TGCAGCGTTGTTTGGAGCACTGAAGCTTTCTTT

CDR3 length: 14
J gene: TRBJ2-6
clone size: -
V gene: TRBV5-1
D gene: -
CDR3 protein: CASSSGSGANVLTF
CDR3 DNA: TGCGCCAGCAGCTCCGGGTCTGGGGCCAACGTCCTGACTTTC

CDR3 length: 12
J gene: TRBJ2-5
clone size: -
V gene: TRBV5-1
D gene: -
CDR3 protein: CASSLLGETQYF
CDR3 DNA: TGCGCCAGCAGCCTCCTCGGGGAGACCCAGTACTTC

CDR3 length: 14
J gene: TRBJ2-7
clone size: -
V gene: TRBV27
D gene: -
CDR3 protein: CASSLSGAIYEQYF
CDR3 DNA: TGTGCCAGCAGTTTATCGGGAGCTATCTACGAGCAGTACTTC

CDR3 length: 13
J gene: TRBJ2-5
clone size: -
V gene: TRBV18
D gene: -
CDR3 protein: CASSPGSQETQYF
CDR3 DNA: TGTGCCAGCTCACCCGGGTCCCAAGAGACCCAGTACTTC

CDR3 length: 13
J gene: TRBJ1-1
clone size: -
V gene: TRBV7-9
D gene: TRBD1
CDR3 protein: CASSRETGLKAFF
CDR3 DNA: TGTGCCAGCAGCCGAGAGACAGGGCTCAAAGCTTTCTTT

CDR3 length: 15
J gene: TRBJ2-1
clone size: -
V gene: TRBV2
D gene: -
CDR3 protein: CASSPILQVSNEQFF
CDR3 DNA: TGTGCCAGCAGTCCCATTTTGCAAGTTAGCAATGAGCAGTTCTTC

CDR3 length: 17
J gene: TRBJ1-6
clone size: -
V gene: TRBV18
D gene: -
CDR3 protein: CASSPPSGGSYNSPLHF
CDR3 DNA: TGTGCCAGCTCACCACCCTCCGGGGGCTCCTATAATTCACCCCTCCACTTT

CDR3 length: 17
J gene: TRBJ2-2
clone size: -
V gene: TRBV15
D gene: -
CDR3 protein: CATSRDGRQPNTGELFF
CDR3 DNA: TGTGCCACCAGCAGAGACGGAAGACAGCCGAACACCGGGGAGCTGTTTTTT

CDR3 length: 17
J gene: TRBJ2-4
clone size: few
V gene: TRBV5-4
D gene: -
CDR3 protein: CASSLALPLLAKNIQYF
CDR3 DNA: TGTGCCAGCAGCTTGGCTCTGCCTCTACTAGCCAAAAACATTCAGTACTTC

CDR3 length: 12
J gene: TRBJ1-5
clone size: -
V gene: TRBV21-1
D gene: -
CDR3 protein: CASSNRGQPQHF
CDR3 DNA: TGTGCCAGCAGCAACCGGGGTCAGCCCCAGCATTTT

CDR3 length: 13
J gene: TRBJ1-2
clone size: -
V gene: TRBV6-5
D gene: -
CDR3 protein: CASFRGHAGGYTF
CDR3 DNA: TGTGCCAGCTTCAGAGGCCACGCGGGGGGCTACACCTTC

CDR3 length: 17
J gene: TRBJ2-3
clone size: -
V gene: TRBV16
D gene: TRBD1
CDR3 protein: CASSQFEGTGFTDTQYF
CDR3 DNA: TGTGCCAGCAGCCAATTCGAGGGGACAGGGTTCACAGATACGCAGTATTTT

CDR3 length: 14
J gene: TRBJ1-2
clone size: -
V gene: TRBV6-5
D gene: -
CDR3 protein: CASRLDRPSYGYTF
CDR3 DNA: TGTGCCAGCAGACTTGACAGGCCCTCCTATGGCTACACCTTC

CDR3 length: 16
J gene: TRBJ2-7
clone size: -
V gene: TRBV27
D gene: -
CDR3 protein: CASNGFGKTGSYEQYF
CDR3 DNA: TGTGCCAGCAATGGATTTGGGAAGACGGGATCCTACGAGCAGTACTTC

CDR3 length: 14
J gene: TRBJ1-5
clone size: -
V gene: TRBV18
D gene: -
CDR3 protein: CASSPNRVNQPQHF
CDR3 DNA: TGTGCCAGCTCACCGAACAGGGTCAATCAGCCCCAGCATTTT

CDR3 length: 17
J gene: TRBJ1-1
clone size: -
V gene: TRBV5-1
D gene: TRBD1
CDR3 protein: CASRERQGGYRDAEAFF
CDR3 DNA: TGCGCCAGCAGGGAACGACAGGGAGGATATCGTGACGCTGAAGCTTTCTTT

CDR3 length: 17
J gene: TRBJ1-4
clone size: once
V gene: TRBV28
D gene: -
CDR3 protein: CASSFNEFRGVNEKLFF
CDR3 DNA: TGTGCCAGCAGTTTTAACGAGTTCAGGGGAGTTAATGAAAAACTGTTTTTT

CDR3 length: 14
J gene: TRBJ2-7
clone size: once
V gene: TRBV6-6
D gene: -
CDR3 protein: CASSYRDTAYEQYF
CDR3 DNA: TGTGCCAGCAGTTACCGGGACACCGCCTACGAGCAGTACTTC

CDR3 length: 14
J gene: TRBJ2-1
clone size: -
V gene: TRBV7-2
D gene: TRBD2
CDR3 protein: CASGTGGIYNEQFF
CDR3 DNA: TGTGCCAGCGGGACGGGAGGAATCTACAATGAGCAGTTCTTC